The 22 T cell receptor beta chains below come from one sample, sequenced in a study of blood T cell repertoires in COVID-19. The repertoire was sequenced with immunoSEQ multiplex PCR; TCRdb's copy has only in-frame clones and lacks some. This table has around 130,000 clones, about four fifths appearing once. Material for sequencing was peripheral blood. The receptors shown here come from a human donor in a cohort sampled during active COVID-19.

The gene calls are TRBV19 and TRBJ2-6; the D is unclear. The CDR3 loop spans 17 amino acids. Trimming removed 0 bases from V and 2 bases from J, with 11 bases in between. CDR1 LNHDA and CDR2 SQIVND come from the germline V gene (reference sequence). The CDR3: CASSIDSFLPGANVLTF. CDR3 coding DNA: TGTGCCAGTAGTATAGATAGTTTTTTACCTGGGGCCAACGTCCTGACTTTC.

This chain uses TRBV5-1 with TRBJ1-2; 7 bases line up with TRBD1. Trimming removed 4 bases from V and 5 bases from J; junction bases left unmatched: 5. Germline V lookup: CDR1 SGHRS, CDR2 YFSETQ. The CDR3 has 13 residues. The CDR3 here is CASSTEQGYGYTF. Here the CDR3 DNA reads TGCGCCAGCAGCACCGAACAGGGGTATGGCTACACCTTC.

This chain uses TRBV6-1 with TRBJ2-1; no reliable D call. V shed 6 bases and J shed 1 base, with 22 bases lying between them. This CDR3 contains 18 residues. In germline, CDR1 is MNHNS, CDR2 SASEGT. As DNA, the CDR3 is TGTGCCAGCAGAGAACTCCCTGGGCAGGCGACATCCTACAATGAGCAGTTCTTC. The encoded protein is CASRELPGQATSYNEQFF.

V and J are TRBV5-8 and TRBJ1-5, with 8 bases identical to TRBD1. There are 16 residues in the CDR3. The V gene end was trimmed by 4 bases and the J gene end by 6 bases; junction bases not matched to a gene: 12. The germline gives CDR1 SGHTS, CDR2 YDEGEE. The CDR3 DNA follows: TGTGCCAGCAGCCGGAAGTCCTACAGGGGGGGTCAGCCCCAGCATTTT. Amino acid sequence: CASSRKSYRGGQPQHF.

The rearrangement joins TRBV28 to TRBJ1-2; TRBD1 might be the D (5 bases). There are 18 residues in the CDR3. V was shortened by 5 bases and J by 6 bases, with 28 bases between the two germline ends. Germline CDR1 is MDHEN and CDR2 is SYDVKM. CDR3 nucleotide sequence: TGTGCCAGCAGTCCCATGTCTCTGCGGGACCCAGTTTTCGATGGCTACACCTTC. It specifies CASSPMSLRDPVFDGYTF.

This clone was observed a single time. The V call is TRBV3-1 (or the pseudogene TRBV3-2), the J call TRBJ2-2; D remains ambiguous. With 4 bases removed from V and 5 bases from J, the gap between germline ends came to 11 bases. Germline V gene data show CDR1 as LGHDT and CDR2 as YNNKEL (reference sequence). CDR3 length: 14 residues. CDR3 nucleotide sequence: TGTGCCAGCAGCCTCCTCATCGGTACCGGGGAGCTGTTTTTT. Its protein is CASSLLIGTGELFF.

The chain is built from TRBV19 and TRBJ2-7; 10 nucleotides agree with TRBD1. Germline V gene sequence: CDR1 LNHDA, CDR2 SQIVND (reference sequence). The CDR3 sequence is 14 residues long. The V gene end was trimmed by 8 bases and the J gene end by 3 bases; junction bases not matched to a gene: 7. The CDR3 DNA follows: TGTGCCAGTCGGGACAGGGGTGGGGGCTACGAGCAGTACTTC. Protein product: CASRDRGGGYEQYF.

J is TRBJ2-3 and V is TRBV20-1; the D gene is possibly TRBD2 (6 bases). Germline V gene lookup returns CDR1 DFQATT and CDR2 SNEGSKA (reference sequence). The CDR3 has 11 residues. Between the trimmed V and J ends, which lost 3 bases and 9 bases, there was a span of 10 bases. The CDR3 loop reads CSARGGPTQYF. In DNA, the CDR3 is TGCAGTGCTAGGGGGGGACCCACGCAGTATTTT.

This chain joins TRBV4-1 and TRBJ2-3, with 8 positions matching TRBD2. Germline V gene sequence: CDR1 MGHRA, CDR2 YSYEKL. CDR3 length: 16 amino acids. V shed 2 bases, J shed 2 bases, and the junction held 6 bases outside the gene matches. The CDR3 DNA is TGCGCCAGCAGCCAAAGGGCGGGGGGAATCACAGATACGCAGTATTTT. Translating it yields CASSQRAGGITDTQYF.

CDR3 residues: CASSFRQGSYNSPLHF. The DNA of the CDR3 is TGTGCCAGCAGCTTCCGACAGGGTAGTTATAATTCACCCCTCCACTTT. The chain links TRBV7-2 to TRBJ1-6; TRBD1 matches 7 bases. The germline V gene encodes CDR1 SGHTA and CDR2 FQGNSA. The CDR3 consists of 16 residues. Unmatched junction bases numbered 6, after V lost 3 bases and J lost 4 bases.

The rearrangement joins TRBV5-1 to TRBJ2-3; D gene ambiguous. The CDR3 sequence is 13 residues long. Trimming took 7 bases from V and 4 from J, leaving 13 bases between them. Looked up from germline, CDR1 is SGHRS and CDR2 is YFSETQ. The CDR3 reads CASSPGTADTQYF. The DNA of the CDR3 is TGCGCCAGCTCGCCAGGTACAGCAGATACGCAGTATTTT. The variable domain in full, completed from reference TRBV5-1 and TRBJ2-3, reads KAGVTQTPRYLIKTRGQQVTLSCSPISGHRSVSWYQQTPGQGLQFLFEYFSETQRNKGNFPGRFSGRQFSNSRSEMNVSTLELGDSALYLCASSPGTADTQYFGPGTRLTVL.

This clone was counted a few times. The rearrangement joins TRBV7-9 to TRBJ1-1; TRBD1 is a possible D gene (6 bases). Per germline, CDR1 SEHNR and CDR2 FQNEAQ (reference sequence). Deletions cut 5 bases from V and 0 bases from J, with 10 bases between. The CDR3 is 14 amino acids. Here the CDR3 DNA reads TGTGCCAGCAGCCAAGGACAGTTGAACACTGAAGCTTTCTTT. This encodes CASSQGQLNTEAFF. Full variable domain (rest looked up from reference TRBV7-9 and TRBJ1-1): DTGVSQNPRHKITKRGQNVTFRCDPISEHNRLYWYRQTLGQGPEFLTYFQNEAQLEKSRLLSDRFSAERPKGSFSTLEIQRTEQGDSAMYLCASSQGQLNTEAFFGQGTRLTVV.

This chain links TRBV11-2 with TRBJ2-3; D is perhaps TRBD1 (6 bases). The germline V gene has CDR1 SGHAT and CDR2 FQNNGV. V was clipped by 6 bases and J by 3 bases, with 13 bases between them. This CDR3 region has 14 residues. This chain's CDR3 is CASRYRQATDTQYF. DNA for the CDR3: TGTGCCAGCAGATACCGACAGGCAACAGATACGCAGTATTTT.

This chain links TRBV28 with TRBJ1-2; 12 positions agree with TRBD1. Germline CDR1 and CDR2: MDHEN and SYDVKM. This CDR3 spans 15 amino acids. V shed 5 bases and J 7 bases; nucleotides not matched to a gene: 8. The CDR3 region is CASSPGQGARGGYTF. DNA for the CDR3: TGTGCCAGCAGTCCGGGACAGGGGGCGCGCGGTGGCTACACCTTC.

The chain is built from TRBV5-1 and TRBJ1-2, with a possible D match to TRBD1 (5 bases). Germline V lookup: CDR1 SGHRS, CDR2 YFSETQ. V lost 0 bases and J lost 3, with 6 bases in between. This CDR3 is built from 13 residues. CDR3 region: CASSLEGDYGYTF. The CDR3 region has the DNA TGCGCCAGCAGCTTGGAAGGGGACTATGGCTACACCTTC. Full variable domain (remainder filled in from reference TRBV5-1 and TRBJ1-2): KAGVTQTPRYLIKTRGQQVTLSCSPISGHRSVSWYQQTPGQGLQFLFEYFSETQRNKGNFPGRFSGRQFSNSRSEMNVSTLELGDSALYLCASSLEGDYGYTFGSGTRLTVV.

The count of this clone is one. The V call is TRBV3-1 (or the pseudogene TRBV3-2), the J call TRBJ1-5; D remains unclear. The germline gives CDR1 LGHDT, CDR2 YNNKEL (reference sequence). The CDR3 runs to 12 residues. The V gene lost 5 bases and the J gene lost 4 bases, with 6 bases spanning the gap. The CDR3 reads CASSSINQPQHF. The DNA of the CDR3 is TGTGCCAGCAGCTCAATTAATCAGCCCCAGCATTTT.

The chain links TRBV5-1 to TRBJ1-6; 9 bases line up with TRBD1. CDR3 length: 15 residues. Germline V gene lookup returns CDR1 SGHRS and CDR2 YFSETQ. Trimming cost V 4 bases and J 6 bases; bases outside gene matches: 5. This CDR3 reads CASSPQGQGNSPLHF. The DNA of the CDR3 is TGCGCCAGCAGCCCACAGGGACAGGGTAATTCACCCCTCCACTTT.

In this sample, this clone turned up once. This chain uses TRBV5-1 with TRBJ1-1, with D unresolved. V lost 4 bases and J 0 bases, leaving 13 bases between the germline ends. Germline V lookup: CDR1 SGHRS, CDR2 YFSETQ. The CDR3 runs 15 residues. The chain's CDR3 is CASSRDMTMNTEAFF. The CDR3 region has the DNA TGCGCCAGCAGCCGCGACATGACCATGAACACTGAAGCTTTCTTT. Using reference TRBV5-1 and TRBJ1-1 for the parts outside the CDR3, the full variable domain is KAGVTQTPRYLIKTRGQQVTLSCSPISGHRSVSWYQQTPGQGLQFLFEYFSETQRNKGNFPGRFSGRQFSNSRSEMNVSTLELGDSALYLCASSRDMTMNTEAFFGQGTRLTVV.

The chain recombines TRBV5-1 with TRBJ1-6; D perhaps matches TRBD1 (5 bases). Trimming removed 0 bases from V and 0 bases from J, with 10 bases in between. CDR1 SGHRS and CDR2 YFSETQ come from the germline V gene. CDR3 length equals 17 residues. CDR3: CASSLGQPDSYNSPLHF. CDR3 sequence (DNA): TGCGCCAGCAGCTTGGGACAGCCTGACTCCTATAATTCACCCCTCCACTTT.

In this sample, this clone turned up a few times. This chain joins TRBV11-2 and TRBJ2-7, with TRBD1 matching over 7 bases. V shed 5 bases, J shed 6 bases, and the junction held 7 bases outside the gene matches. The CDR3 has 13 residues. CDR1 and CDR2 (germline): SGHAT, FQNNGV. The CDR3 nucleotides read TGTGCCAGCAGCCCTGACAGGGTTGGCGAGCAGTACTTC. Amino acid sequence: CASSPDRVGEQYF.

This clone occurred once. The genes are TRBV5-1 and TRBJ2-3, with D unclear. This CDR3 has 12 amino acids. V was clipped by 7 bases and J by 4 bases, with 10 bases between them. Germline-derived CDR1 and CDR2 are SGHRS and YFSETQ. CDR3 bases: TGCGCCAGCGGGCGCGACGCAGATACGCAGTATTTT. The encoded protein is CASGRDADTQYF.

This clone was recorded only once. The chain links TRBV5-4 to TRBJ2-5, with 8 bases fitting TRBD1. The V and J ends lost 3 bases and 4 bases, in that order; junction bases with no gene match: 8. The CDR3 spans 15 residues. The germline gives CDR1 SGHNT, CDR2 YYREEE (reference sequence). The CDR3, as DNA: TGTGCCAGCAGCTCGTCCGGGACAGGTTTAGAGACCCAGTACTTC. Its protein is CASSSSGTGLETQYF.